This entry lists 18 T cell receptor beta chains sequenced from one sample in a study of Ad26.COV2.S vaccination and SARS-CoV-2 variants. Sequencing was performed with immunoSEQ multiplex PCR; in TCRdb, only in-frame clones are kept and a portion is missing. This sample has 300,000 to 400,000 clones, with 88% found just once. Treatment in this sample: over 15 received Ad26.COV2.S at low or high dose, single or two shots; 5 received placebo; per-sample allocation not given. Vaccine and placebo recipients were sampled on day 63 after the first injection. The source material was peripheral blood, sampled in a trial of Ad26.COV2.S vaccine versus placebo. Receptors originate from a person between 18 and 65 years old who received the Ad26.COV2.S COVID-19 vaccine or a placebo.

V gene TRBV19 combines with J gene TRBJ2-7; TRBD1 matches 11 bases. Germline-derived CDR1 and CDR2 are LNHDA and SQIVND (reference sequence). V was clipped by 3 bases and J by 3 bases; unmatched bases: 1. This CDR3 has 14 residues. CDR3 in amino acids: CASSMGTGGYEQYF. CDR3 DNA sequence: TGTGCCAGTAGTATGGGGACAGGGGGCTACGAGCAGTACTTC.

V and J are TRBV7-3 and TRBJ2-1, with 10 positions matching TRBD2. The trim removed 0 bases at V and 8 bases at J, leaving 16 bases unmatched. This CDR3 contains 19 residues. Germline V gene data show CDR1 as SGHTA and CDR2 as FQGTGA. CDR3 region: CASSLTGAVVLAGGDEQFF. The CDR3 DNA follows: TGTGCCAGCAGCTTAACGGGGGCGGTGGTGTTAGCGGGAGGTGATGAGCAGTTCTTC.

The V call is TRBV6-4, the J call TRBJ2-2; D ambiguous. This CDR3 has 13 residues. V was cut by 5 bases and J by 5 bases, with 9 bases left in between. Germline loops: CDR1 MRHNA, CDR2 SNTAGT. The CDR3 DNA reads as TGTGCCAGCAGTTCAGGTGAAACCGGGGAGCTGTTTTTT. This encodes CASSSGETGELFF.

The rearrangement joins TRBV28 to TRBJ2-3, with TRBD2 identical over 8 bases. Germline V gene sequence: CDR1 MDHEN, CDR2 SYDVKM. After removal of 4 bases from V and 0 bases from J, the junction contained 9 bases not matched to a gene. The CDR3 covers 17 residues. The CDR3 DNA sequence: TGTGCCAGCAGTTCCGGGGGTGTAGCGGGGAGCACAGATACGCAGTATTTT. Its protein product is CASSSGGVAGSTDTQYF.

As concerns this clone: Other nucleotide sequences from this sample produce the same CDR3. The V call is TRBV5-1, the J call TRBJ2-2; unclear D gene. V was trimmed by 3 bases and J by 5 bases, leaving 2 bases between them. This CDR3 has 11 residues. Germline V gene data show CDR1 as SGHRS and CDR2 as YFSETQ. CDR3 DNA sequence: TGCGCCAGCAGCTCGACCGGGGAGCTGTTTTTT. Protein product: CASSSTGELFF.

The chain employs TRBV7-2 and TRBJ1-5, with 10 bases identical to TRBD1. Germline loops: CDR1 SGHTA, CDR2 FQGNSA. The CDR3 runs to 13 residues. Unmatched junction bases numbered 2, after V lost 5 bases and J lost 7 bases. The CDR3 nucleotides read TGTGCCAGCAGCCGGGACAGGGGACAGCCCCAGCATTTT. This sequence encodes CASSRDRGQPQHF.

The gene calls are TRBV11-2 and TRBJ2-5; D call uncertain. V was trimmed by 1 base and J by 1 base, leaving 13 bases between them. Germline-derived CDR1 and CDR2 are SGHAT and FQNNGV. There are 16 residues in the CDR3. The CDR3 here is CASSLGAALIQETQYF. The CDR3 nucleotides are TGTGCCAGCAGCTTAGGGGCTGCTTTGATCCAAGAGACCCAGTACTTC.

The CDR3 spells CASGPMDGYTF. DNA for the CDR3: TGTGCTAGTGGCCCTATGGATGGCTACACCTTC. J is TRBJ1-2 and V is TRBV12-5; D unclear. In germline, CDR1 is LGHNT, CDR2 FRNRAP. V gave up 6 bases and J gave up 6 bases, with 8 bases separating them. The CDR3 is made up of 11 amino acids.

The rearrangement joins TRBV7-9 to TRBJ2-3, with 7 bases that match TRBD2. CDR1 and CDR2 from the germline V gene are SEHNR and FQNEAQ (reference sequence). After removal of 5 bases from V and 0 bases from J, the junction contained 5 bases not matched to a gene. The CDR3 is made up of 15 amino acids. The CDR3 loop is CASSPTSPSTDTQYF. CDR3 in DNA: TGTGCCAGCAGCCCGACTAGCCCTAGCACAGATACGCAGTATTTT.

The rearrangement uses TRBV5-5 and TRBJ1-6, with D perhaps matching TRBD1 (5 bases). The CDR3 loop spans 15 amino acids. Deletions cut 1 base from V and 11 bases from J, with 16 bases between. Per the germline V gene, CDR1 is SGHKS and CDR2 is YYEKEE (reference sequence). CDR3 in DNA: TGTGCCAGCAGCTTGTTGAAGGGGATTTTTACACCCCTCCACTTT. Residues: CASSLLKGIFTPLHF. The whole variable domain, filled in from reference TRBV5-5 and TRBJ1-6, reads DAGVTQSPTHLIKTRGQQVTLRCSPISGHKSVSWYQQVLGQGPQFIFQYYEKEERGRGNFPDRFSARQFPNYSSELNVNALLLGDSALYLCASSLLKGIFTPLHFGNGTRLTVT.

CDR3: CASSQEVGGGYNEQFF. Here the CDR3 DNA reads TGCGCCAGCAGCCAAGAAGTCGGGGGGGGTTACAATGAGCAGTTCTTC. The chain employs TRBV4-3 and TRBJ2-1; the match to TRBD2 covers 8 bases. This CDR3 spans 16 amino acids. From germline, CDR1 is LGHNA and CDR2 YSLEER. V lost 0 bases to trimming and J lost 4 bases; unmatched junction nucleotides: 5.

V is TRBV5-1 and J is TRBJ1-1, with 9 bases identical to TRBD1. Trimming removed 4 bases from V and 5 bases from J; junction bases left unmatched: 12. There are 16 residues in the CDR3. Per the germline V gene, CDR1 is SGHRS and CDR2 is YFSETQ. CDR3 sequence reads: CASSLSRTGVDTEAFF. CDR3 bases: TGCGCCAGCAGCCTATCCCGGACAGGGGTTGATACTGAAGCTTTCTTT.

The CDR3 sequence is CASSLGLSTRPNTEAFF. As DNA, the CDR3 is TGTGCCAGCAGCTTGGGGCTTTCCACCCGGCCGAACACTGAAGCTTTCTTT. J is TRBJ1-1 and V is TRBV5-6; D remains ambiguous. Germline V lookup: CDR1 SGHDT, CDR2 YYEEEE. With 0 bases removed from V and 1 base from J, the gap between germline ends came to 16 bases. This CDR3 spans 17 amino acids.

The chain's CDR3 is CASSYSVQGEEQYF. The CDR3 DNA is TGTGCCAGCAGTTACTCGGTACAGGGTGAGGAGCAGTACTTC. The rearrangement joins TRBV6-5 to TRBJ2-7, with D possibly TRBD1 on 6 matching bases. V lost 0 bases and J lost 7, with 13 bases in between. CDR1 MNHEY and CDR2 SVGAGI come from the germline V gene. This CDR3 comprises 14 residues.

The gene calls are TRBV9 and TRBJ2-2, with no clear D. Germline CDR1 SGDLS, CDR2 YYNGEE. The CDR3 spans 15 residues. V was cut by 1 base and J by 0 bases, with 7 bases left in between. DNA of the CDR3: TGTGCCAGCAGCGTAACCACCACGAACACCGGGGAGCTGTTTTTT. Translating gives CASSVTTTNTGELFF.

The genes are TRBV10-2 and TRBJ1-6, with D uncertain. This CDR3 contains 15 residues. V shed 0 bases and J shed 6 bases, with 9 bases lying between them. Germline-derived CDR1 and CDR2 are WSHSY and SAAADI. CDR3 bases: TGCGCCAGCAGTGAGTCGGGAAATTCTAATTCACCCCTCCACTTT. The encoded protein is CASSESGNSNSPLHF.

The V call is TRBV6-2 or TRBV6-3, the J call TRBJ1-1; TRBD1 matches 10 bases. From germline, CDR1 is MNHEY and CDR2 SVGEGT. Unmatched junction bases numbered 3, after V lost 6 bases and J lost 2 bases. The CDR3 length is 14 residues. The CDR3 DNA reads TGTGCCAGCAGCCAGACAGGGGGCAACACTGAAGCTTTCTTT. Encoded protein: CASSQTGGNTEAFF.

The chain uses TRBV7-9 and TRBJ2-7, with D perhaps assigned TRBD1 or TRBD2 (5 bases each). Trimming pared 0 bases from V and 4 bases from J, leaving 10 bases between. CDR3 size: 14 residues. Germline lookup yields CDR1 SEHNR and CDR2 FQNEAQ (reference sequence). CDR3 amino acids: CASSLASGRYEQYF. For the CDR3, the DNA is TGTGCCAGCAGCTTAGCGTCGGGACGGTACGAGCAGTACTTC.